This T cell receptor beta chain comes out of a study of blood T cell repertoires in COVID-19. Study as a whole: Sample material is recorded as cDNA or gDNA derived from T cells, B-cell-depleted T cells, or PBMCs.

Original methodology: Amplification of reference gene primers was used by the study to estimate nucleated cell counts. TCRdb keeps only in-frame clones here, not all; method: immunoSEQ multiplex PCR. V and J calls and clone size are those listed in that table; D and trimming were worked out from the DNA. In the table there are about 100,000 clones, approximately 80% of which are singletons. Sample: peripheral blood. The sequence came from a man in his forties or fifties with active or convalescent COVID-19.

The CDR3 protein is CASSDRTSPQETQYF. The DNA of the CDR3 is TGCGCCAGCAGTGACAGGACTAGCCCCCAAGAGACCCAGTACTTC. The chain employs TRBV10-1 and TRBJ2-5; 8 bases map to TRBD2. This CDR3 has 15 amino acids. Trimming took 3 bases from V and 1 from J; bases not matched to a gene: 4. Germline CDR1 and CDR2: WNHNN and SYGVQD (reference sequence).